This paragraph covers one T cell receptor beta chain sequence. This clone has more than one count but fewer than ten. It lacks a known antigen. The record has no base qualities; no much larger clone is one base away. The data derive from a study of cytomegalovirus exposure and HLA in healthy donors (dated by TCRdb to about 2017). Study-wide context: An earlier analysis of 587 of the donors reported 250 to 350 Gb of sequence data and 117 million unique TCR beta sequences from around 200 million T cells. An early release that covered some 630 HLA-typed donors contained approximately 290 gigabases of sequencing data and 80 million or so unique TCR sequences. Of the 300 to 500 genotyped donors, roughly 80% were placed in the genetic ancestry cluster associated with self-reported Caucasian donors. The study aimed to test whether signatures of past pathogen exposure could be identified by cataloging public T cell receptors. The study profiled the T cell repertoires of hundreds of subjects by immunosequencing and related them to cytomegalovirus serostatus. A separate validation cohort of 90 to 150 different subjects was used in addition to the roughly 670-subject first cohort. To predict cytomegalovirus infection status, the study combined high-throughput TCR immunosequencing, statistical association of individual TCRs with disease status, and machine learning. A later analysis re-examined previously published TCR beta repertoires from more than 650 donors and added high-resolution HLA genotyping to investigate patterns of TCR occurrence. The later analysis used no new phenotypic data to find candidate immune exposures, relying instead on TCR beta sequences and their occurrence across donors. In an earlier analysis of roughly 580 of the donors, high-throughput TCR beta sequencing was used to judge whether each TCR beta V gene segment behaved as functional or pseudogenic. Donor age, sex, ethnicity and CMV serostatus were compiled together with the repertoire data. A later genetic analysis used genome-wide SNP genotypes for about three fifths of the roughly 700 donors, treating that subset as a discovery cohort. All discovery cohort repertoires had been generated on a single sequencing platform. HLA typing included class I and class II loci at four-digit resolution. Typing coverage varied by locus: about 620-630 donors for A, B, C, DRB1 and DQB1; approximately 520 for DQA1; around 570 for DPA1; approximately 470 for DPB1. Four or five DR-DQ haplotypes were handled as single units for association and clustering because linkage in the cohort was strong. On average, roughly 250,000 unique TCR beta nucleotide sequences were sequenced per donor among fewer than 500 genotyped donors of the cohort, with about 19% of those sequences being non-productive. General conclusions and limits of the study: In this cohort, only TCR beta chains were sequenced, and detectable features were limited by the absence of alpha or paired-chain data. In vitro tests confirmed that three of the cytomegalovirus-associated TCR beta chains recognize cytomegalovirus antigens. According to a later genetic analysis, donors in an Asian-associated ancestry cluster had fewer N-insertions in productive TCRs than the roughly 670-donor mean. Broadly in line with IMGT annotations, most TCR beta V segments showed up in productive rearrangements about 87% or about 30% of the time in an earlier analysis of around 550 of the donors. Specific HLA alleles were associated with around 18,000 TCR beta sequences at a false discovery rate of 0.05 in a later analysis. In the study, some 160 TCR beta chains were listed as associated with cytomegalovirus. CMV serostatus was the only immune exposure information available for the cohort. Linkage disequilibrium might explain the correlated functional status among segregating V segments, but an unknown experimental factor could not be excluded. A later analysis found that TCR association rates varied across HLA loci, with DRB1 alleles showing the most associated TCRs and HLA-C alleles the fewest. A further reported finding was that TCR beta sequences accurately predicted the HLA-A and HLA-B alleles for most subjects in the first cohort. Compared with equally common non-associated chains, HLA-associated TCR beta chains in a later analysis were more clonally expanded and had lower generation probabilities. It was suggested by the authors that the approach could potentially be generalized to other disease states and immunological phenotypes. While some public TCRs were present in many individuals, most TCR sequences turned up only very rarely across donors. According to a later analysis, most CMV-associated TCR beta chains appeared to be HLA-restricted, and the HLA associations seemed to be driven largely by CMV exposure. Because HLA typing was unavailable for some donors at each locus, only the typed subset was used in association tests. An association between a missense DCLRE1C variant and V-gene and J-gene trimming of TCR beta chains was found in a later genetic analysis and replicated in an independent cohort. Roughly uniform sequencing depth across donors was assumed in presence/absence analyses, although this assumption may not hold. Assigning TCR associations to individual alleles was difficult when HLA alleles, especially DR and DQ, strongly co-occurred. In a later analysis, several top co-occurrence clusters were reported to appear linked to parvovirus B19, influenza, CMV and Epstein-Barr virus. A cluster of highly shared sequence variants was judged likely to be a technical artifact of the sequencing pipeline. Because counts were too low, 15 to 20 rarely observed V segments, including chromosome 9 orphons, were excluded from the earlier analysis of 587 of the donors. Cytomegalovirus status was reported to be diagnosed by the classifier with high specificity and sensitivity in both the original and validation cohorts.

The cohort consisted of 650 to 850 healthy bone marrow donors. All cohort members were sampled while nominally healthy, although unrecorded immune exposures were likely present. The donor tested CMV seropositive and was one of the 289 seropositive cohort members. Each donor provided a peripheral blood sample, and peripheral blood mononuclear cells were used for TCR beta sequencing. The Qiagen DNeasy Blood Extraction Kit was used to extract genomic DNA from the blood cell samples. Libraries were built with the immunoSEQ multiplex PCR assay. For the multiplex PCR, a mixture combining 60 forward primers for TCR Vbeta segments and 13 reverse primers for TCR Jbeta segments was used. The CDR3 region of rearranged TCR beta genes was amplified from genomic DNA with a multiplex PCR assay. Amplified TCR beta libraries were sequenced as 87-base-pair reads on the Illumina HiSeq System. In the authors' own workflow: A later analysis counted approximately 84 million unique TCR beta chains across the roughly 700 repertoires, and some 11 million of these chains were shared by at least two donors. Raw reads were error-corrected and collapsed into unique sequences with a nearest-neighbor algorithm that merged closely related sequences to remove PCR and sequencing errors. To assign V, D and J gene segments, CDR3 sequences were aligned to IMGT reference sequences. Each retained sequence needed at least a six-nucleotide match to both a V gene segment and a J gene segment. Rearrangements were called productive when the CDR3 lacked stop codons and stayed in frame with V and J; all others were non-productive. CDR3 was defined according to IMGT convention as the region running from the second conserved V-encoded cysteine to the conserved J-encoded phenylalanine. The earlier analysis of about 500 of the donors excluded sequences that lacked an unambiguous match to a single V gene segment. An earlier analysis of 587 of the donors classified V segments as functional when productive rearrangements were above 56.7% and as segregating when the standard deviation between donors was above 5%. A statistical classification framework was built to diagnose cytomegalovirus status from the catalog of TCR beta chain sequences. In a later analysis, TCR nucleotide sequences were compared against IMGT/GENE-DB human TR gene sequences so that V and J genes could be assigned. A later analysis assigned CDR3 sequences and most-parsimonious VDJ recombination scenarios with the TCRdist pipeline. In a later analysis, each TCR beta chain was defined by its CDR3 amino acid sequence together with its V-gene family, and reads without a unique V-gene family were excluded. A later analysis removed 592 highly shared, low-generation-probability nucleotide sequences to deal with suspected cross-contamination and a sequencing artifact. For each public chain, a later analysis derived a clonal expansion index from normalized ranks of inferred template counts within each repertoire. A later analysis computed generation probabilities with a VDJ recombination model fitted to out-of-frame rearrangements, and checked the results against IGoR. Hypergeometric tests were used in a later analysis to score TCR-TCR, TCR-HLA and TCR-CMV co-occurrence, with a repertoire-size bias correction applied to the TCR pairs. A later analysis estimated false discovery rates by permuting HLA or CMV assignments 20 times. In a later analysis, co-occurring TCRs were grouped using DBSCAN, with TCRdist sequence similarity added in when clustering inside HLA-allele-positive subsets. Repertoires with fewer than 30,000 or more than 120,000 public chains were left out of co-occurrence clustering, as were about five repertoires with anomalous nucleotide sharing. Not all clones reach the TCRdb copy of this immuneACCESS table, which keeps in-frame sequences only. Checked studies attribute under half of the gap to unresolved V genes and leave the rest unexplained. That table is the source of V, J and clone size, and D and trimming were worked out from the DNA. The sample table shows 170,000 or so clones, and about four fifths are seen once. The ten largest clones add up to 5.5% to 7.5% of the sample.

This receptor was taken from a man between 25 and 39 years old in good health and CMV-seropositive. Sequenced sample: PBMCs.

The CDR3 has the sequence CASSFGLVEGDTQYF. The bases are TGCGCCAGCAGCTTTGGACTCGTTGAGGGAGATACGCAGTATTTT. The rearrangement combines TRBV5-1 with TRBJ2-3; a tentative D match to TRBD2 spans 5 bases. The trim is 2 bases for V and 5 bases for J, with a gap of 15 bases between the germline ends. As encoded in the germline V gene, CDR1 is SGHRS while CDR2 is YFSETQ. CDR3 length: 15 amino acids, cysteine to phenylalanine. Only the CDR3 DNA stays, 45 bases, in frame from base 1.